A selection of T cell receptor beta chains follows, all from one sample in a study of blood T cells in healthy people across ages. TCRdb reanalysed the 5' RACE reads using MiXCR and keeps one entry per CDR3 protein. The sample contains more than 800,000 distinct CDR3 sequences, around 45% of which appear only once. Material for sequencing was blood. The receptors come from an older woman in good health. Both conserved end residues are part of each CDR3. The order of the fields is V gene, J gene, D gene, clone size, CDR3 protein, CDR3 DNA. A D gene is named only where the DNA matches it firmly. Size is omitted from some rows. Given values are once, few, many or a class for expanded clones.

>TRBV20-1|TRBJ2-3|TRBD2|NA
CSSGGGTDTQYF
TGCAGTTCGGGAGGCGGCACAGATACGCAGTATTTT
>TRBV12-3/TRBV12-4|TRBJ1-1|TRBD1|once
CASSPQGAGTEAFF
TGTGCCAGCAGCCCTCAGGGGGCGGGCACTGAAGCTTTCTTT
>TRBV20-1|TRBJ2-1|TRBD2|NA
CSARDPGGRAYNEQFF
TGCAGTGCTAGAGATCCGGGCGGGAGGGCCTACAATGAGCAGTTCTTC
>TRBV7-2|TRBJ2-3|NA|NA
CASSAPPSGTQYF
TGTGCCAGCAGCGCTCCCCCCTCCGGTACGCAGTATTTT
>TRBV9|TRBJ2-1|NA|NA
CASSVGQGKSHEQFF
TGTGCCAGCAGCGTCGGCCAGGGGAAGTCTCATGAGCAGTTCTTC
>TRBV13|TRBJ2-5|NA|NA
CASSLGLIKETQYF
TGTGCCAGCAGCTTGGGGTTAATCAAAGAGACCCAGTACTTC
>TRBV7-8|TRBJ2-3|NA|NA
CASSRPTELTDTQYF
TGTGCCAGCAGCAGGCCGACGGAGCTCACAGATACGCAGTATTTT
>TRBV7-9|TRBJ2-1|TRBD1|NA
CASSSPRGQGFGEQFF
TGTGCCAGCAGCTCCCCAAGGGGACAGGGATTTGGTGAGCAGTTCTTC
>TRBV5-1|TRBJ2-3|TRBD2|once
CASSFAGGRTDTQYF
TGCGCCAGCAGCTTCGCGGGAGGGCGTACAGATACGCAGTATTTT
>TRBV6-2/TRBV6-3|TRBJ2-7|TRBD2|few
CASRRLAGPYEQYF
TGTGCCAGCAGGCGACTAGCGGGGCCCTACGAGCAGTACTTC
>TRBV20-1|TRBJ2-7|TRBD1|few
CSADDRAGHEQYF
TGCAGTGCGGACGACAGGGCAGGCCACGAGCAGTACTTC
>TRBV27|TRBJ2-5|NA|NA
CASAGHQETQYF
TGTGCCAGCGCGGGACACCAAGAGACCCAGTACTTC
>TRBV7-9|TRBJ2-7|NA|NA
CASSETATYEQYF
TGTGCCAGCAGCGAGACAGCCACCTACGAGCAGTACTTC
>TRBV19|TRBJ2-7|TRBD1|NA
CASRLTGTGVDEQYF
TGTGCCAGTAGACTCACCGGGACAGGGGTTGACGAGCAGTACTTC
>TRBV7-8|TRBJ1-5|TRBD1|NA
CASSQAGQARNQPQHF
TGTGCCAGCAGCCAAGCCGGACAGGCCCGCAATCAGCCCCAGCATTTT
>TRBV27|TRBJ1-1|NA|few
CASSANRVRAEAFF
TGTGCCAGCAGTGCGAACAGGGTTCGGGCTGAAGCTTTCTTT
>TRBV27|TRBJ2-1|TRBD1|few
CASTDRGGGNEQFF
TGTGCCAGCACGGACAGGGGTGGTGGGAATGAGCAGTTCTTC
>TRBV10-3|TRBJ1-1|NA|NA
CAIKGLLNTEAFF
TGTGCCATCAAAGGACTCTTGAACACTGAAGCTTTCTTT
>TRBV5-1|TRBJ2-5|TRBD2|few
CASSLWTSGQQETQYF
TGCGCCAGCAGCTTGTGGACTAGCGGCCAACAAGAGACCCAGTACTTC
>TRBV28|TRBJ2-7|TRBD2|NA
CASSATRNWLREGSSNEQYF
TGTGCCAGCAGTGCCACCCGAAATTGGTTGCGGGAGGGTAGTAGTAACGAGCAGTACTTC
>TRBV6-2/TRBV6-3|TRBJ2-3|TRBD2|NA
CASSGRTSGRSTDTQYF
TGTGCCAGCAGCGGGCGGACTAGCGGGAGAAGCACAGATACGCAGTATTTT
>TRBV29-1|TRBJ2-7|NA|NA
CSVVSYPEQYF
TGCAGCGTTGTCTCATACCCCGAGCAGTACTTC
>TRBV20-1|TRBJ2-7|TRBD1|NA
CSAARTGAVEQYF
TGCAGTGCTGCCAGGACAGGGGCGGTCGAGCAGTACTTC
>TRBV3-1|TRBJ2-3|NA|NA
CASSQDSAGISPDTQYF
TGTGCCAGCAGCCAAGATAGTGCAGGGATTAGCCCAGATACGCAGTATTTT
>TRBV7-3|TRBJ2-3|TRBD2|NA
CASSLTLTSGGLQNTQYF
TGTGCCAGCAGCTTAACGTTGACTAGCGGGGGACTACAAAATACGCAGTATTTT
>TRBV2|TRBJ2-7|NA|NA
CASSALRPYEQYF
TGTGCCAGCAGTGCCCTCAGACCCTACGAGCAGTACTTC
>TRBV7-2|TRBJ2-1|NA|few
CASSVRGQPNNEQFF
TGTGCCAGCAGCGTCCGGGGACAACCTAACAATGAGCAGTTCTTC
>TRBV7-9|TRBJ2-3|TRBD2|few
CASSQEAGGRTDTQYF
TGTGCCAGCAGCCAGGAAGCGGGAGGACGCACAGATACGCAGTATTTT
>TRBV28|TRBJ2-5|NA|NA
CASSLEGQELQETQYF
TGTGCCAGCAGTTTAGAGGGTCAGGAACTCCAAGAGACCCAGTACTTC
>TRBV25-1|TRBJ1-2|NA|NA
CASGRGDGYTF
TGTGCCAGCGGCCGGGGGGATGGCTACACCTTC
>TRBV6-5|TRBJ2-7|NA|NA
CASSYSIGSEQYF
TGTGCCAGCAGTTACTCTATAGGAAGCGAGCAGTACTTC
>TRBV28|TRBJ2-7|TRBD2|few
CASSLVLADLSYEQYF
TGTGCCAGCAGTTTAGTCCTAGCGGACCTCTCCTACGAGCAGTACTTC
>TRBV7-2|TRBJ2-1|TRBD1|NA
CASSWGDRGLYNEQFF
TGTGCCAGCAGCTGGGGGGACAGGGGGCTCTACAATGAGCAGTTCTTC
>TRBV2|TRBJ2-7|NA|few
CASRGDGSYEQYF
TGTGCCAGCAGGGGGGACGGATCCTACGAGCAGTACTTC
>TRBV13|TRBJ1-1|NA|many
CASSLYGSNTEAFF
TGTGCCAGCAGCTTATACGGCTCGAACACTGAAGCTTTCTTT
>TRBV5-1|TRBJ2-4|NA|many
CASSPRGEETSARNIQYF
TGCGCCAGCAGCCCCCGTGGAGAGGAGACATCCGCCCGGAACATTCAGTACTTC
>TRBV5-6|TRBJ2-5|NA|NA
CASSGVGTPMLEQYF
TGTGCCAGCAGCGGAGTCGGGACACCTATGTTGGAGCAGTACTTC
>TRBV29-1|TRBJ2-1|TRBD1|NA
CSVGPGQGARVSYNEQFF
TGCAGCGTTGGGCCGGGGCAGGGGGCGCGGGTCTCCTACAATGAGCAGTTCTTC
>TRBV4-1|TRBJ2-2|NA|NA
CASSQPDFSNTGELFF
TGCGCCAGCAGCCAACCGGACTTCTCGAACACCGGGGAGCTGTTTTTT
>TRBV28|TRBJ2-1|NA|few
CASSGVAVRGGNEQFF
TGTGCCAGCAGTGGGGTGGCGGTTAGGGGAGGCAATGAGCAGTTCTTC
>TRBV5-8|TRBJ2-4|TRBD1|NA
CASSYPTDRGENIQYF
TGTGCCAGCAGCTATCCAACAGACAGGGGGGAAAACATTCAGTACTTC
>TRBV29-1|TRBJ2-3|NA|few
CSVEFQESLDTQYF
TGCAGCGTTGAATTCCAGGAGTCTCTGGATACGCAGTATTTT
>TRBV7-9|TRBJ1-5|NA|NA
CASSLGEQGNQPQHF
TGTGCCAGCAGCTTAGGTGAACAGGGTAATCAGCCCCAGCATTTT
>TRBV5-1|TRBJ2-6|NA|NA
CASSLGENVLTF
TGCGCCAGCAGCTTGGGGGAGAACGTCCTGACTTTC
>TRBV20-1|TRBJ2-7|TRBD2|NA
CSAASGGYEQYF
TGCAGTGCGGCTAGCGGGGGTTACGAGCAGTACTTC
>TRBV2|TRBJ1-2|NA|NA
CASSESRNYGYTF
TGTGCCAGCAGTGAGTCCCGAAACTATGGCTACACCTTC
>TRBV5-1|TRBJ2-3|TRBD2|few
CASSPGTTGDTQYF
TGCGCCAGCAGCCCGGGGACTACCGGAGATACGCAGTATTTT
>TRBV28|TRBJ1-2|NA|NA
CASDPPGSGYGYTF
TGTGCCAGCGATCCTCCAGGGTCTGGCTATGGCTACACCTTC
>TRBV5-8|TRBJ1-2|NA|NA
CASSLRAGVGYTF
TGTGCCAGCAGCCTGAGGGCAGGGGTCGGCTACACCTTC
>TRBV7-2|TRBJ1-2|TRBD1|NA
CASSLFPIRTGDIPNYGYTF
TGTGCCAGCAGCTTATTCCCCATTCGGACAGGGGATATCCCTAACTATGGCTACACCTTC